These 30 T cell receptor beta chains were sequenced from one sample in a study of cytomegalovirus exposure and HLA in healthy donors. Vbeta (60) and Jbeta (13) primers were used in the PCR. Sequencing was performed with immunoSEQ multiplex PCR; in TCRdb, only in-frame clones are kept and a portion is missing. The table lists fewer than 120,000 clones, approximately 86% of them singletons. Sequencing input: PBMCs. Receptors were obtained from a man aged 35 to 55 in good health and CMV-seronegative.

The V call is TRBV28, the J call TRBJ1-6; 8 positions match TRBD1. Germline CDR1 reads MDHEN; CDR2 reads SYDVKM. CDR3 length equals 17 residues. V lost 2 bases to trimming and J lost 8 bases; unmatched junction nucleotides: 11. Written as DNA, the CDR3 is TGTGCCAGCAGTTTAGTCCGGACAGGGTCGGTATATTCACCCCTCCACTTT. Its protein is CASSLVRTGSVYSPLHF.

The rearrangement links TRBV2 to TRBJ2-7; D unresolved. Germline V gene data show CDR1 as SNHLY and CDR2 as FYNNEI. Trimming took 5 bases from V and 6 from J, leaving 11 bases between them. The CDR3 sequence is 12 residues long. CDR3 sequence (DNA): TGTGCCAGCAGTCTCCTAGGTGGCGAGCAGTACTTC. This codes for CASSLLGGEQYF.

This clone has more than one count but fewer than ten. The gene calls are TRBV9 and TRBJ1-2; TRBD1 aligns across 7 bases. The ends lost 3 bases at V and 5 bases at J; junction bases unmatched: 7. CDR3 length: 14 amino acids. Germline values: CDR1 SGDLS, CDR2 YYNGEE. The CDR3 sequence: CASSDRQGLYGYTF. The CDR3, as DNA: TGTGCCAGCAGCGACAGACAGGGACTTTATGGCTACACCTTC. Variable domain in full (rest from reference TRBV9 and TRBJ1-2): DSGVTQTPKHLITATGQRVTLRCSPRSGDLSVYWYQQSLDQGLQFLIQYYNGEERAKGNILERFSAQQFPDLHSELNLSSLELGDSALYFCASSDRQGLYGYTFGSGTRLTVV.

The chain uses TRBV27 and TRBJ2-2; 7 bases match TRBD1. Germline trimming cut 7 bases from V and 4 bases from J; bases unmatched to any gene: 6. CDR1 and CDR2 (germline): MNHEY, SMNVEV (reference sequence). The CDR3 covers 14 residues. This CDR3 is CASMSGGRTGELFF. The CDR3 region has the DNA TGTGCCAGCATGTCAGGGGGTCGCACCGGGGAGCTGTTTTTT.

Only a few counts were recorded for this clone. The CDR3 DNA is TGTGCCAGCAGTTTAGGACAGGGGGCGCGTGGCTACACCTTC. Translation gives CASSLGQGARGYTF. This chain connects TRBV7-3 to TRBJ1-2; 11 nucleotides line up with TRBD1. The CDR3 is made up of 14 amino acids. The J segment lost 7 bases and the V segment lost 6 bases, leaving 7 bases of the junction unmatched. CDR1 is SGHTA, CDR2 FQGTGA, per germline.

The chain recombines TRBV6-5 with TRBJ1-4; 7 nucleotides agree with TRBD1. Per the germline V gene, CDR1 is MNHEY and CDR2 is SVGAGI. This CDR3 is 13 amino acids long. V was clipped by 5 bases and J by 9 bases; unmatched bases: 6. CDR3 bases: TGTGCCAGCAGTGCGGACAGGAGCCAAAAACTGTTTTTT. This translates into CASSADRSQKLFF.

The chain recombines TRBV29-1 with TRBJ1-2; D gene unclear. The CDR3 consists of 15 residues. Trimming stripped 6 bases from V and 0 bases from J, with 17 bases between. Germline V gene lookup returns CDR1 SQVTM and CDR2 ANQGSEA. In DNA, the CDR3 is TGCAGCGTGGGAGGTCGAGGGCTGGCTAACTATGGCTACACCTTC. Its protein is CSVGGRGLANYGYTF. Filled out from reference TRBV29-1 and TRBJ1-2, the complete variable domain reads SAVISQKPSRDICQRGTSLTIQCQVDSQVTMMFWYRQQPGQSLTLIATANQGSEATYESGFVIDKFPISRPNLTFSTLTVSNMSPEDSSIYLCSVGGRGLANYGYTFGSGTRLTVV.

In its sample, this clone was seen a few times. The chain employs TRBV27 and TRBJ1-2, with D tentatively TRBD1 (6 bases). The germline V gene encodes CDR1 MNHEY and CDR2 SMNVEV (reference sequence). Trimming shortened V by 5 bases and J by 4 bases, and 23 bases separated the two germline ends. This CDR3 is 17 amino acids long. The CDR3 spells CASSLSGVILNLYGYTF. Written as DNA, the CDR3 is TGTGCCAGCAGTCTCTCAGGGGTAATACTGAATCTCTATGGCTACACCTTC.

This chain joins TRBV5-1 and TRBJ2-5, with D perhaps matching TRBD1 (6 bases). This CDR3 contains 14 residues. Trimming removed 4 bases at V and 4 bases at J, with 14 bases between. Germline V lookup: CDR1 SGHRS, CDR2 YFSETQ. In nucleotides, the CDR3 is TGCGCCAGCAGCACCCAGGGGCTCGGAGAGACCCAGTACTTC. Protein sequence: CASSTQGLGETQYF.

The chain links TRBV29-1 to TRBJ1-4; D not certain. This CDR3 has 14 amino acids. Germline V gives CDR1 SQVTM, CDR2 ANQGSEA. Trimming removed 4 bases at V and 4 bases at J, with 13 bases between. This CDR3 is CSVGPPSGNEKLFF. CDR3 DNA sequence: TGCAGCGTTGGGCCGCCATCGGGTAATGAAAAACTGTTTTTT. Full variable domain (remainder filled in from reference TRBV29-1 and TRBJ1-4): SAVISQKPSRDICQRGTSLTIQCQVDSQVTMMFWYRQQPGQSLTLIATANQGSEATYESGFVIDKFPISRPNLTFSTLTVSNMSPEDSSIYLCSVGPPSGNEKLFFGSGTQLSVL.

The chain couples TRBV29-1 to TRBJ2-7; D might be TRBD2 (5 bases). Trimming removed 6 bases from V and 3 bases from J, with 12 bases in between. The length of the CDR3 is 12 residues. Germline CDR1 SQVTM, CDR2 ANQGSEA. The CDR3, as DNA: TGCAGCGTCCTGGGAGCCTACTACGAGCAGTACTTC. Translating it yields CSVLGAYYEQYF.

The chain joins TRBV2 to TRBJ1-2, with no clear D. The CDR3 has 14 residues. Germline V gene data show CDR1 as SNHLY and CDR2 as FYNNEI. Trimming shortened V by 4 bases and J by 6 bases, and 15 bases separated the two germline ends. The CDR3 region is CASSVKAYEDGYTF. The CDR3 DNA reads TGTGCCAGCAGTGTTAAAGCGTATGAGGATGGCTACACCTTC.

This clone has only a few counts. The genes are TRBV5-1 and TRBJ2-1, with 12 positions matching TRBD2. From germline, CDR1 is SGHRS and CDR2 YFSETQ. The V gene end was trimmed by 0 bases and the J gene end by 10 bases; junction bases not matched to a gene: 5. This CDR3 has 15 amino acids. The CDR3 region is CASSLELAGGGEQFF. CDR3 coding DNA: TGCGCCAGCAGCTTGGAACTAGCGGGGGGTGGAGAGCAGTTCTTC.

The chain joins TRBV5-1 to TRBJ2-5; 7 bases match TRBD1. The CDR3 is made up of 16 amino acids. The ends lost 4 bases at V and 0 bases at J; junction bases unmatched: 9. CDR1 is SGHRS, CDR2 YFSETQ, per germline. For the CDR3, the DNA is TGCGCCAGCAGCCTCACTTTGACAGGGAACCAAGAGACCCAGTACTTC. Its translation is CASSLTLTGNQETQYF. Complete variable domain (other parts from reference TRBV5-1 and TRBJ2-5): KAGVTQTPRYLIKTRGQQVTLSCSPISGHRSVSWYQQTPGQGLQFLFEYFSETQRNKGNFPGRFSGRQFSNSRSEMNVSTLELGDSALYLCASSLTLTGNQETQYFGPGTRLLVL.

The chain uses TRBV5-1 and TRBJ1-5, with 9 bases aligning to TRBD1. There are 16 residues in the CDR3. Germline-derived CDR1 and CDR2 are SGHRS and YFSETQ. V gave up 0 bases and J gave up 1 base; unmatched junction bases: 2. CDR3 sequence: CASSLGTGVSNQPQHF. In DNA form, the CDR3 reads TGCGCCAGCAGCTTGGGGACAGGGGTGAGCAATCAGCCCCAGCATTTT.

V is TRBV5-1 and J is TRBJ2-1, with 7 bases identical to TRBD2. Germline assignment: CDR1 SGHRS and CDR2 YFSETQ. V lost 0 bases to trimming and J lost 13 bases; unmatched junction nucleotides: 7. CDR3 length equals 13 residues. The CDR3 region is CASSLGLREPQFF. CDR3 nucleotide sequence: TGCGCCAGCAGCTTGGGATTGCGGGAGCCACAGTTCTTC.

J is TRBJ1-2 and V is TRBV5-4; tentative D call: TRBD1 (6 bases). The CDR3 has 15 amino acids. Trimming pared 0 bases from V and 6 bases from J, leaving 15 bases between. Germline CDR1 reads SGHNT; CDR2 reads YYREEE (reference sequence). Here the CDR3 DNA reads TGTGCCAGCAGCTTGGCCGTAACAGGGTCCCATGGCTACACCTTC. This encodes CASSLAVTGSHGYTF.

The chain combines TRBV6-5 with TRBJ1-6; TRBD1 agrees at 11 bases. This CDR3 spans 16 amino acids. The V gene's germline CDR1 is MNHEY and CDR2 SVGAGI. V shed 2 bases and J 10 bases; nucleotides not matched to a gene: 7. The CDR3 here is CASSYRLGTGGSPLHF. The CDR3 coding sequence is TGTGCCAGCAGTTACCGGCTTGGGACAGGGGGATCACCCCTCCACTTT.

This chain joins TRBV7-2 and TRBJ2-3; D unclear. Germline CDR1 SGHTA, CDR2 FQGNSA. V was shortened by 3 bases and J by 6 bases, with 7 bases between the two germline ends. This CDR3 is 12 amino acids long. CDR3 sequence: CASSFNVDTQYF. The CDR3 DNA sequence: TGTGCCAGCAGCTTTAATGTCGATACGCAGTATTTT.

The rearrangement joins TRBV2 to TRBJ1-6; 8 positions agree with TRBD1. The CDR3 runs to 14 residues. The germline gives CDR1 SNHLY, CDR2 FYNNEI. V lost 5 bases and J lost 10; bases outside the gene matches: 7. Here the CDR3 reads CASSLTGDRSPLHF. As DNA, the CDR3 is TGTGCCAGCAGTTTGACAGGGGATAGATCACCCCTCCACTTT.

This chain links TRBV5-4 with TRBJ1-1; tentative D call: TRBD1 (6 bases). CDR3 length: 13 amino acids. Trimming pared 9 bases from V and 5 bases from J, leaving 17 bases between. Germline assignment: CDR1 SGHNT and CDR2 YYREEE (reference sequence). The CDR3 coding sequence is TGTGCCATAAACAGGGTTGGAGGTACTGAAGCTTTCTTT. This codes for CAINRVGGTEAFF. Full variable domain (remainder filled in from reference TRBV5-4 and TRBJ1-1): ETGVTQSPTHLIKTRGQQVTLRCSSQSGHNTVSWYQQALGQGPQFIFQYYREEENGRGNFPPRFSGLQFPNYSSELNVNALELDDSALYLCAINRVGGTEAFFGQGTRLTVV.

Written as DNA, the CDR3 is TGTGCCAGCAGCTCCCGGCCTAGTTCACCCCTCCACTTT. It is translated as CASSSRPSSPLHF. The J gene is TRBJ1-6, the V gene TRBV7-8; D is undetermined. The CDR3 contains 13 residues. V shed 4 bases and J shed 9 bases, with 10 bases lying between them. The germline V gene has CDR1 SGHVS and CDR2 FQNEAQ. Filled out from reference TRBV7-8 and TRBJ1-6, the complete variable domain reads GAGVSQSPRYKVAKRGQDVALRCDPISGHVSLFWYQQALGQGPEFLTYFQNEAQLDKSGLPSDRFFAERPEGSVSTLKIQRTQQEDSAVYLCASSSRPSSPLHFGNGTRLTVT.

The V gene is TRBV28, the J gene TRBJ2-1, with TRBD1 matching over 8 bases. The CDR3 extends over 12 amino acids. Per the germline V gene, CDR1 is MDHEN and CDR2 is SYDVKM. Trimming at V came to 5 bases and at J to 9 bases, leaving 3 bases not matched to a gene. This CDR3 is CASSLQGGEQFF. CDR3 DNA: TGTGCCAGCAGTCTACAGGGGGGTGAGCAGTTCTTC. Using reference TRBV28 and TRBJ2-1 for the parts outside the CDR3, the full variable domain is DVKVTQSSRYLVKRTGEKVFLECVQDMDHENMFWYRQDPGLGLRLIYFSYDVKMKEKGDIPEGYSVSREKKERFSLILESASTNQTSMYLCASSLQGGEQFFGPGTRLTVL.

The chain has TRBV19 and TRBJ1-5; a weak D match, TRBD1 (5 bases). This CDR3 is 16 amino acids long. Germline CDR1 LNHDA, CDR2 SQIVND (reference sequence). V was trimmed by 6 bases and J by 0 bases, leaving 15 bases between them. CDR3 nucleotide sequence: TGTGCCAGTAGATGGGGAGGGGATGGTAGCAATCAGCCCCAGCATTTT. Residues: CASRWGGDGSNQPQHF.

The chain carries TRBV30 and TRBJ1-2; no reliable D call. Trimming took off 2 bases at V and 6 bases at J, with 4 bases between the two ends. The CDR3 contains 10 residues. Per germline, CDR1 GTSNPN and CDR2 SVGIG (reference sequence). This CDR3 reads CAWSLNGYTF. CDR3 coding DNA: TGTGCCTGGAGTTTAAATGGCTACACCTTC.

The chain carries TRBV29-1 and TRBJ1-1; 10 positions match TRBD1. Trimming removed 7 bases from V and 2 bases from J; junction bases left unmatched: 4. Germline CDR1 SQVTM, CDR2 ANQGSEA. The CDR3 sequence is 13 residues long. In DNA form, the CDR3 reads TGCAGCGAGACGACAGGGGGCAACACTGAAGCTTTCTTT. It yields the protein CSETTGGNTEAFF.

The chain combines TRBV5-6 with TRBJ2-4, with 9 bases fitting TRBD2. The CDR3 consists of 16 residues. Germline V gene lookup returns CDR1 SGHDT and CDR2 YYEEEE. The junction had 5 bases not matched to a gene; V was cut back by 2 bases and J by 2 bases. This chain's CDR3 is CASSLVAGGPKNIQYF. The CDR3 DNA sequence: TGTGCCAGCAGCTTAGTGGCGGGGGGGCCCAAAAACATTCAGTACTTC.

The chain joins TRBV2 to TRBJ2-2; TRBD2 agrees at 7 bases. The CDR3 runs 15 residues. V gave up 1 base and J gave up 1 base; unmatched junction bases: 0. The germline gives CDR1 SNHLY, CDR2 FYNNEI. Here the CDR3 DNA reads TGTGCCAGCAGTGAAGAGCGGGGGAACACCGGGGAGCTGTTTTTT. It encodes CASSEERGNTGELFF.

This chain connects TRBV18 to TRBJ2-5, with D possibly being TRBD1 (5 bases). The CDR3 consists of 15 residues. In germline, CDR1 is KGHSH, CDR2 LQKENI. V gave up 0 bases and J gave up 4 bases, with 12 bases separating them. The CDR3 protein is CASSPPTAPGETQYF. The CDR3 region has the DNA TGTGCCAGCTCACCACCGACAGCCCCAGGAGAGACCCAGTACTTC. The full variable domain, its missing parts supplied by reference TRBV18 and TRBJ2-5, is NAGVMQNPRHLVRRRGQEARLRCSPMKGHSHVYWYRQLPEEGLKFMVYLQKENIIDESGMPKERFSAEFPKEGPSILRIQQVVRGDSAAYFCASSPPTAPGETQYFGPGTRLLVL.

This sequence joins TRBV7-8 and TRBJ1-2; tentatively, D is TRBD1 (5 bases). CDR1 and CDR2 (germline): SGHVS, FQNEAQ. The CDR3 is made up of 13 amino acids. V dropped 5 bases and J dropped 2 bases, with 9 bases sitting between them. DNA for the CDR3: TGTGCCAGCAGCGCGGACATCAACTATGGCTACACCTTC. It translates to CASSADINYGYTF.